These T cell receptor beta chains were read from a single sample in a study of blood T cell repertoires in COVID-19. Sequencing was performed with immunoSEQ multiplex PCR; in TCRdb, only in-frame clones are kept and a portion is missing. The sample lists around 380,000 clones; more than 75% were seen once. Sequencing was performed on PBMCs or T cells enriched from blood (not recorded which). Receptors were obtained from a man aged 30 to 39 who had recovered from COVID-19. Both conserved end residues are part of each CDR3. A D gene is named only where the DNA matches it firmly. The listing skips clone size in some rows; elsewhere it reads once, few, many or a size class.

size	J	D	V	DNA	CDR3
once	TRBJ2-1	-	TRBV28	TGTGCCAGCAGTTTACTCCGTGCGGGGCCATACAATGAGCAGTTCTTC	CASSLLRAGPYNEQFF
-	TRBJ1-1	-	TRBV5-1	TGCGCCAGCAGCTTGCTAGTGAACACTGAAGCTTTCTTT	CASSLLVNTEAFF
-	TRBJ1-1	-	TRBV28	TGTGCCAGCAGCCCCCCGGCAGCCCACCGGAGGGGTGAAGCTTTCTTT	CASSPPAAHRRGEAFF
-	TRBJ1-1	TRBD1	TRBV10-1	TGCGCCAGCAGTAGGGACAGGAACACTGAAGCTTTCTTT	CASSRDRNTEAFF
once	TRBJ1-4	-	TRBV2	TGTGCCAGCGGGAGGGAGGGGAGCCCAAATGAAAAACTGTTTTTT	CASGREGSPNEKLFF
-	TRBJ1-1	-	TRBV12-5	TGTGCTAGTGGTTTGGTATTAGGATTAGGCGGCAGGGGAAACACTGAAGCTTTCTTT	CASGLVLGLGGRGNTEAFF
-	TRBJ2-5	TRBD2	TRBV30	TGTGCCTGGAGTGTACCCTACGTAGTTCAGGGAGGGGAGACCCAGTACTTC	CAWSVPYVVQGGETQYF
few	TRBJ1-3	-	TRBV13	TGTGCCAGCAGCTTAGGGACTTTCTCTGGAAACACCATATATTTT	CASSLGTFSGNTIYF
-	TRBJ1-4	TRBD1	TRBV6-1	TGTGCCAGCAGTGAACAGAGGGGGCCGCATCATGAAAAACTGTTTTTT	CASSEQRGPHHEKLFF
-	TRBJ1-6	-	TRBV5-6	TGTGCCAGCAGGACCGGGACACAAAATTCACCCCTCCACTTT	CASRTGTQNSPLHF
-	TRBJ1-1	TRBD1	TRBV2	TGTGCCAGCAGGGACAGGGGGATGAACACTGAAGCTTTCTTT	CASRDRGMNTEAFF
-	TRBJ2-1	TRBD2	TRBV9	TGTGCCAGCAGCGTAGGCGGGGGTAATGAGCAGTTCTTC	CASSVGGGNEQFF
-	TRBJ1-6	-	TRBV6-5	TGTGCCAGCAGTTCACAGGGATTAGCTTCACCCCTCCACTTT	CASSSQGLASPLHF
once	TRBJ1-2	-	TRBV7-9	TGTGCCAGCGTCCCAGGAGGGGAGGATGGCTACACCTTC	CASVPGGEDGYTF
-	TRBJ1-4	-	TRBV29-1	TGCAGCGTTACAGGCGCAACTAATGAAAAACTGTTTTTT	CSVTGATNEKLFF
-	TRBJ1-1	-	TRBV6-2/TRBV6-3	TGTGCCAGCAGTTACTCGAGAGGCACTGAAGCTTTCTTT	CASSYSRGTEAFF
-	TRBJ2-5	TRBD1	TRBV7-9	TGTGCCAGCAGCTTGGGGGGCAGGGGGCCGCGAGAGACCCAGTACTTC	CASSLGGRGPRETQYF
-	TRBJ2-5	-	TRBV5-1	TGCGCCAGCAGCTTCGGTGAGACCCAGTACTTC	CASSFGETQYF
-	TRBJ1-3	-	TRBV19	TGTGCCAGTAGTATCCTCGCAGGTGGTTCGTTCGGAAACACCATATATTTT	CASSILAGGSFGNTIYF
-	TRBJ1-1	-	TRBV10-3	TGTGCCATCAGTGAGATAATGAACACTGAAGCTTTCTTT	CAISEIMNTEAFF
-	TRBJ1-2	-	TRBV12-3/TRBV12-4	TGTGCCAGCAGCCCTTCCACGGGGGGCTACACCTTC	CASSPSTGGYTF
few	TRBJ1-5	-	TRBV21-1	TGTGCCAGCAGCAAAGAGGGACAGGGGGGCAATCAGCCCCAGCATTTT	CASSKEGQGGNQPQHF
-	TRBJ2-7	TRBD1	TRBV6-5	TGTGCCAGCAGCCGGACAGGGGGCGCGTACGAGCAGTACTTC	CASSRTGGAYEQYF
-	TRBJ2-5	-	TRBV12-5	TGTGCTAGTGGGAAAACAAGAAATCAAGAGACCCAGTACTTC	CASGKTRNQETQYF
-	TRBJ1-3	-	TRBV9	TGTGCCAGCAGCCTAGGACATTCTTCTGGAAACACCATATATTTT	CASSLGHSSGNTIYF
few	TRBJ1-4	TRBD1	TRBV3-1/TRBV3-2	TGTGCCAGCAGCTCAGGACAGGGGAACGAAAAACTGTTTTTT	CASSSGQGNEKLFF
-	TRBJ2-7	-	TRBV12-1	TGTGCCAGCAGCCCCAAGGAGGGCTCCTACGAGCAGTACTTC	CASSPKEGSYEQYF
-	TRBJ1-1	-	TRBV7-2	TGTGCCAGCAGTTCCGACGGAGAGAACACTGAAGCTTTCTTT	CASSSDGENTEAFF
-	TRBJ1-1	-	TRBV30	TGTGCCTGGAGTGTACAGGATCAATTTGAAGCTTTCTTT	CAWSVQDQFEAFF
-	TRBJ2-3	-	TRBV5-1	TGCGCCAGCAGCTTACAGGGCGCAGATACGCAGTATTTT	CASSLQGADTQYF
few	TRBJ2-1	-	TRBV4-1	TGCGCCAGCAGCCAAGTGGACATTATTTCCTACAATGAGCAGTTCTTC	CASSQVDIISYNEQFF
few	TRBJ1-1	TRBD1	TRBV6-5	TGTGCCAGCATCCGGGACAGCTCGATGACTGAAGCTTTCTTT	CASIRDSSMTEAFF
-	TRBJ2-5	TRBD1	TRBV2	TGTGCCAGCAGTCCTACAGGGGGCGAGGAAGAGACCCAGTACTTC	CASSPTGGEEETQYF
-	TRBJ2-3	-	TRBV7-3	TGTGCCAGCAGCCCGGACATTGGGACGCAGTATTTT	CASSPDIGTQYF
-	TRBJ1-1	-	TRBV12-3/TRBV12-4	TGTGCCAGCAGTTTCGAGGGCACTGAAGCTTTCTTT	CASSFEGTEAFF
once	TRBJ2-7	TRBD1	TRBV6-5	TGTGCCAGCAGGGGACAGGGGGGGACCTACGAGCAGTACTTC	CASRGQGGTYEQYF
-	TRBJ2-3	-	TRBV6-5	TGTGCCAGCAGTTACGGCCTCCACGCAGATACGCAGTATTTT	CASSYGLHADTQYF
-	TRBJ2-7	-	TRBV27	TGTGCCAGCAGTTTTAGTACAGGGCCCTACGAGCAGTACTTC	CASSFSTGPYEQYF
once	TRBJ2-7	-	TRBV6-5	TGTGCCTCTTGGTCCGGTGAGTCCTACGAGCAGTACTTC	CASWSGESYEQYF
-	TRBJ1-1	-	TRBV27	TGTGCCAGCAGGACGGGCAGGGTTACTGAAGCTTTCTTT	CASRTGRVTEAFF
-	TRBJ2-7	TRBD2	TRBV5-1	TGCGCCAGCAGCGTTACTAGCGGGACATCATACGAGCAGTACTTC	CASSVTSGTSYEQYF
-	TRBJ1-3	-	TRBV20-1	TGCAGTGCTAGTGGCCCGGGCTCTGGAAACACCATATATTTT	CSASGPGSGNTIYF
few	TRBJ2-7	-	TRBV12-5	TGTGCTAGTGGTTTAGAATCGGCGGGCGAGCAGTACTTC	CASGLESAGEQYF
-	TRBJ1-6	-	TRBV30	TGTGCCTGGAGTGGGGGCAATTCACCCCTCCACTTT	CAWSGGNSPLHF
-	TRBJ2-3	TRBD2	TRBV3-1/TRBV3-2	TGTGCCAGCAGCCTTAGCGGGACTCCAGATACGCAGTATTTT	CASSLSGTPDTQYF
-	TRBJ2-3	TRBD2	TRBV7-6	TGTGCCAGCAGCCCTCGACTAGCGGGGCTCACAGATACGCAGTATTTT	CASSPRLAGLTDTQYF
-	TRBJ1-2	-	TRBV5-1	TGCGCCAGCAGCCCATCCCCGGGACACAACTATGGCTACACCTTC	CASSPSPGHNYGYTF
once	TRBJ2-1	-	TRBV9	TGTGCCAGCAGCGTATCCAGGCTGGGCAACAATGAGCAGTTCTTC	CASSVSRLGNNEQFF
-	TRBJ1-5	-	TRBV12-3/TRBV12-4	TGTGCCAGCAGTTTCTATGCGGGACAGCCCCAGCATTTT	CASSFYAGQPQHF